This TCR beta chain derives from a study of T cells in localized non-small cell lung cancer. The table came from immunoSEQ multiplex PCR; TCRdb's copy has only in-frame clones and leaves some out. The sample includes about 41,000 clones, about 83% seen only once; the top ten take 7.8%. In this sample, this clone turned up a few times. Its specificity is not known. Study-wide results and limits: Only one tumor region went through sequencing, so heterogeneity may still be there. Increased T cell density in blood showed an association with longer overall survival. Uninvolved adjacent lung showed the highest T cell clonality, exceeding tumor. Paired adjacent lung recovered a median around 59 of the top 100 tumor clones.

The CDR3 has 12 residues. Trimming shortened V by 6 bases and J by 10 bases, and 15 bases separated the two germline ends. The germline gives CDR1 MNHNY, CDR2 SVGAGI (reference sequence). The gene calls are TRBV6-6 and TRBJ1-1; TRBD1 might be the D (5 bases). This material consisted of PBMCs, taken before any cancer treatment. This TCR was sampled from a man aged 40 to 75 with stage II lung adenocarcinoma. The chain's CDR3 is CASSRDLEGAFF. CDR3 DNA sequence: TGTGCCAGCAGCCGGGACTTAGAGGGAGCTTTCTTT.